This T cell receptor beta chain was identified during a study of neoadjuvant anti-PD-1 for oral cavity cancer. Study-wide results and limits: Higher pretreatment Treg/Th17 ratios tracked higher pretreatment blood clonality.

Notes on this clone: Antigen: not known.

Most PBMC samples had 480 ng input DNA in six replicates. The repertoire was sequenced with immunoSEQ multiplex PCR; TCRdb's copy has only in-frame clones and lacks some. Of over 10,000 clones listed, 50% to 75% are singletons. The CDR3 covers 15 residues. V lost 2 bases and J lost 9; bases outside the gene matches: 8. Germline V lookup: CDR1 MNHEY, CDR2 SMNVEV (reference sequence). Source: PBMCs, taken before nivolumab (anti-PD-1) treatment. The sequence derives from a person between 40 and 85 years old with oral cavity squamous cell carcinoma. This chain joins TRBV27 and TRBJ2-1; 9 bases align to TRBD1. In nucleotides, the CDR3 is TGTGCCAGCAGTTTAGGGGACAGGGTAATGGTTGAGCAGTTCTTC. This codes for CASSLGDRVMVEQFF.